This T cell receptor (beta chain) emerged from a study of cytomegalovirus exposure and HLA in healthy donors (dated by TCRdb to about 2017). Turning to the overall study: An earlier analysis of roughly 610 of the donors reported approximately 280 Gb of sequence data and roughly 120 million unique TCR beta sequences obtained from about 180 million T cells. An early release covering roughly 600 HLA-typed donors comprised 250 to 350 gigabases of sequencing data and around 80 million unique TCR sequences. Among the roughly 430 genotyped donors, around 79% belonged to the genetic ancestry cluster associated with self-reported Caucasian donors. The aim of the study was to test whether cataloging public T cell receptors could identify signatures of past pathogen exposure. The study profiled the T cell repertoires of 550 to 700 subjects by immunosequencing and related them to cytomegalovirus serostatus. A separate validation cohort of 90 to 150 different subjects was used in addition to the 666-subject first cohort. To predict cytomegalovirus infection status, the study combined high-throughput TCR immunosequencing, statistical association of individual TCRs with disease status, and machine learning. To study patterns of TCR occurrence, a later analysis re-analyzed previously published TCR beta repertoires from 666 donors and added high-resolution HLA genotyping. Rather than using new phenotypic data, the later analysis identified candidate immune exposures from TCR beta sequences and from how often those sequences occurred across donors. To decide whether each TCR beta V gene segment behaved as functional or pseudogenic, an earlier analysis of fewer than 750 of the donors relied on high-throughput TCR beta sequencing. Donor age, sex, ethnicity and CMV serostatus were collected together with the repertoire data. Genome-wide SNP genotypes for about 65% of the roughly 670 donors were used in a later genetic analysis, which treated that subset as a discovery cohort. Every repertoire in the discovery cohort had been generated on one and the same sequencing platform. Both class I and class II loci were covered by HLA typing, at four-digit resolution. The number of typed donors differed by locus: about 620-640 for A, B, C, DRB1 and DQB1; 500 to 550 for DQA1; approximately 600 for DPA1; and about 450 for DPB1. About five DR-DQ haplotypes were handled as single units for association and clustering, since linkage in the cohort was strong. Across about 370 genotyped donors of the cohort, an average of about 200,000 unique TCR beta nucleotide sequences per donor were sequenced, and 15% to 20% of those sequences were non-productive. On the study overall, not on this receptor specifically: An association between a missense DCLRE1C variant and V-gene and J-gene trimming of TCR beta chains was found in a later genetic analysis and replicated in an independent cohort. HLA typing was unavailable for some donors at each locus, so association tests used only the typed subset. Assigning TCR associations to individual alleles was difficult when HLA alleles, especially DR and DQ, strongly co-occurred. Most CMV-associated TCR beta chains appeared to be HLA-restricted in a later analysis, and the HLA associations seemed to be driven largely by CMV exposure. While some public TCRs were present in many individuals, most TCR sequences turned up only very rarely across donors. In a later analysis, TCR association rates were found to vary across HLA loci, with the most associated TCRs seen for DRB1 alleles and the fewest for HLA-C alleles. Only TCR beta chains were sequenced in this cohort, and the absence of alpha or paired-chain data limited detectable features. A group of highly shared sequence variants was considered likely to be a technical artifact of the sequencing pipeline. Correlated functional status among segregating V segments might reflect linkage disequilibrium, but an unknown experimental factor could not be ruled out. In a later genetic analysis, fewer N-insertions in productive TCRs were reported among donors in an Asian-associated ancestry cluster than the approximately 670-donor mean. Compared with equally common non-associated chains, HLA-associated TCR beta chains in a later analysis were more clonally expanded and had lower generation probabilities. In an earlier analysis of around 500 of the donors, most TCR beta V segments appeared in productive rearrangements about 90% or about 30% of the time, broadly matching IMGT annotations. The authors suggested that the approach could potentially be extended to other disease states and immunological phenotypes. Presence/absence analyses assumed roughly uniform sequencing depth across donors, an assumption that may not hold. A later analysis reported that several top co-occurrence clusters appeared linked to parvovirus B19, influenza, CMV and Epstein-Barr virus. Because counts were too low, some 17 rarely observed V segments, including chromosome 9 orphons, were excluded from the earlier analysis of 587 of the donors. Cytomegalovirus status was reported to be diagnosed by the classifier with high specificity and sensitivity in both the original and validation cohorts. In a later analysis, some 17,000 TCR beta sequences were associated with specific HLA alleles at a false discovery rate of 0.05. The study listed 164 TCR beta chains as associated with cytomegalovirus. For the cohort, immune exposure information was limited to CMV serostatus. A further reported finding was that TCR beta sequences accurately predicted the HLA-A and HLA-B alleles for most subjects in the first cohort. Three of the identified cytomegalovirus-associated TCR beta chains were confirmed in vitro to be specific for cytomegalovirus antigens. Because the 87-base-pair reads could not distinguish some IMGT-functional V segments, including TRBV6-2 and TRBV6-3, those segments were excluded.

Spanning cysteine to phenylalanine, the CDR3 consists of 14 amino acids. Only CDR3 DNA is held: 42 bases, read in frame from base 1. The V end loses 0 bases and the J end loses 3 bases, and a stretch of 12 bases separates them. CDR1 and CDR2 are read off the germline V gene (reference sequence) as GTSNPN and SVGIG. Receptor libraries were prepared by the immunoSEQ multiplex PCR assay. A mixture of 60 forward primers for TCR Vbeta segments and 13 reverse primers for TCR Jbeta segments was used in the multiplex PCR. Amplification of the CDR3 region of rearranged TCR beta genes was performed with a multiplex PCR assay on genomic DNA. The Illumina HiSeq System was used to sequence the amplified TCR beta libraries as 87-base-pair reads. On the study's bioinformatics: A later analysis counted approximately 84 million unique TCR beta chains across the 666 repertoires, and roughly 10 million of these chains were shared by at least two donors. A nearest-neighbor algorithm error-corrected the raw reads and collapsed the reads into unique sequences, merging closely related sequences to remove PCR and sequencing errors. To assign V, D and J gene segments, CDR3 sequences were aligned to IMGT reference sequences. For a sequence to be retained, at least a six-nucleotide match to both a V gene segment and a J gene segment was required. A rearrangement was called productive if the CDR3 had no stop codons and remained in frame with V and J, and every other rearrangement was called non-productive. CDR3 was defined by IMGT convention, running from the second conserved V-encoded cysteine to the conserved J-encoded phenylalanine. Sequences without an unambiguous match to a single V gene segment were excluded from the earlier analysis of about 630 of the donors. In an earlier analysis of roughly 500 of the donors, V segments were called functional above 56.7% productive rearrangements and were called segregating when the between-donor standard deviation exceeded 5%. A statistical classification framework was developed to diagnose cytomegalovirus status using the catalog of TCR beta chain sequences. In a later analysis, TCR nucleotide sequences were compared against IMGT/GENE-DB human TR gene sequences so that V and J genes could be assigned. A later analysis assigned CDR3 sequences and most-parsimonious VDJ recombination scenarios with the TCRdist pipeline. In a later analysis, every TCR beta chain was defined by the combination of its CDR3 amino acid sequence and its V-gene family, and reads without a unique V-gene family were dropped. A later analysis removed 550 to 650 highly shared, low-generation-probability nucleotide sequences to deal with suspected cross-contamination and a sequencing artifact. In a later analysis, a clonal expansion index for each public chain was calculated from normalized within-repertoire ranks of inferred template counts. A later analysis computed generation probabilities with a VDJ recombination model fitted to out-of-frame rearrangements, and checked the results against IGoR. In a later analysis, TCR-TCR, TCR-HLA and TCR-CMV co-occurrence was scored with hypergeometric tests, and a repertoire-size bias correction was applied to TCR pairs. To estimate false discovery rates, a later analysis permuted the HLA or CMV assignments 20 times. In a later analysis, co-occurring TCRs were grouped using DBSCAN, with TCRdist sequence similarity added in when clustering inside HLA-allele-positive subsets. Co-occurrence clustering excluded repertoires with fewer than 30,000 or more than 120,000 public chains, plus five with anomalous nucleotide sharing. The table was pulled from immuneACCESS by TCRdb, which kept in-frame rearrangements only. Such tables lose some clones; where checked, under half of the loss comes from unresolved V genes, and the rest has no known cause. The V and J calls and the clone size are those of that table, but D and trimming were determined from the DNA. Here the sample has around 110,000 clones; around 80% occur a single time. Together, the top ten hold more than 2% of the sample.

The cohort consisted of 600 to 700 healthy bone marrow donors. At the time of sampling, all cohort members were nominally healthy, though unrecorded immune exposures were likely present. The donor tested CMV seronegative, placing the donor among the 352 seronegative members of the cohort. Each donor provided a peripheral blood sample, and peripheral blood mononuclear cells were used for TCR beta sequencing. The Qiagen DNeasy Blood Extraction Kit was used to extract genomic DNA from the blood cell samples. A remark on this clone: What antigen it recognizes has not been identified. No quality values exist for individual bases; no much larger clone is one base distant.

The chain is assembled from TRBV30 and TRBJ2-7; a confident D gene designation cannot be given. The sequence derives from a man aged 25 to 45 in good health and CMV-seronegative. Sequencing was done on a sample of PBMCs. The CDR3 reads CAWSVLGDGYEQYF. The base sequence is TGTGCCTGGAGTGTACTGGGCGATGGCTACGAGCAGTACTTC. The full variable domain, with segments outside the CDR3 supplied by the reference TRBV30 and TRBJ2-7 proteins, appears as SQTIHQWPATLVQPVGSPLSLECTVEGTSNPNLYWYRQAAGRGLQLLFYSVGIGQISSEVPQNLSASRPQDRQFILSSKKLLLSDSGFYLCAWSVLGDGYEQYFGPGTRLTVT.